The 32 T cell receptor beta chains below all came from one sample that was sequenced in a study of human T cells and chemical hapten exposure. MiXCR, applied by TCRdb to the RACE reads, yields one record per CDR3 protein. The sample contains about 84,000 distinct CDR3 sequences, 8.5% to 12% of which appear only once. Described time point: patch test 2, 6 weeks after DPC sensitization. Documented treatment: therapeutic diphenylcyclopropenone sensitization with weekly scalp DPC. The starting material was whole blood, obtained in connection with sensitization to the hapten diphenylcyclopropenone (DPC). The receptors stem from a woman in her 50s with alopecia areata. Some clones in this sample may be carry-over from other donors' samples.

This clonotype was seen only a few times. The rearrangement links TRBV27 to TRBJ1-6, with unresolved D. V gave up 5 bases and J gave up 10 bases, with 24 bases separating them. The CDR3 spans 17 residues. CDR1 and CDR2 (germline): MNHEY, SMNVEV (reference sequence). CDR3: CASSPDAGRSLGSPLHF. CDR3 DNA: TGTGCCAGCAGTCCGGACGCGGGGAGATCGCTGGGGTCACCCCTCCACTTT.

This clonotype was observed a handful of times. The chain links TRBV10-3 to TRBJ1-4, with D possibly matching TRBD1 (5 bases). With 0 bases removed from V and 6 bases from J, the gap between germline ends came to 8 bases. CDR3 length: 14 residues. Germline CDR1 ENHRY, CDR2 SYGVKD. The CDR3 loop reads CAISESGRDEKLFF. The CDR3 nucleotides are TGTGCCATCAGTGAGTCGGGCAGGGATGAAAAACTGTTTTTT.

The J gene is TRBJ1-4, the V gene TRBV30; no clear D gene. This CDR3 spans 15 amino acids. V lost 0 bases and J lost 2, with 10 bases in between. CDR1 is GTSNPN and CDR2 is SVGIG in the germline V gene (reference sequence). The CDR3 protein is CAWSVLKVTNEKLFF. CDR3 sequence (DNA): TGTGCCTGGAGTGTCCTGAAGGTCACTAATGAAAAACTGTTTTTT.

This clonotype came up many times. The rearrangement joins TRBV10-2 to TRBJ1-1; a weak D match, TRBD1 (5 bases). This CDR3 region has 14 residues. CDR1 WSHSY and CDR2 SAAADI come from the germline V gene. V dropped 4 bases and J dropped 2 bases, with 11 bases sitting between them. CDR3: CASSAAGRNTEAFF. Here the CDR3 DNA reads TGCGCCAGCAGTGCGGCAGGGCGCAACACTGAAGCTTTCTTT.

This clonotype was observed at least ten times. The chain carries TRBV20-1 and TRBJ2-1; TRBD2 is a possible D gene (6 bases). There are 13 residues in the CDR3. Deletions cut 3 bases from V and 2 bases from J, with 8 bases between. CDR1 and CDR2 (germline): DFQATT, SNEGSKA (reference sequence). This chain's CDR3 is CSASAGTYNEQFF. The CDR3 nucleotides are TGCAGTGCTAGTGCGGGGACCTACAATGAGCAGTTCTTC.

Ten or more counts support this clonotype. The chain carries TRBV7-2 and TRBJ2-7; TRBD1 is a possible D gene (6 bases). Germline V CDR1 and CDR2: SGHTA, FQGNSA. V shed 2 bases and J shed 6 bases, with 17 bases lying between them. This CDR3 has 15 residues. CDR3 DNA: TGTGCCAGCAGCTTAAATCCAGCCCAAGGGGGCGAGCAGTACTTC. Protein product: CASSLNPAQGGEQYF. Variable domain in full (rest from reference TRBV7-2 and TRBJ2-7): GAGVSQSPSNKVTEKGKDVELRCDPISGHTALYWYRQSLGQGLEFLIYFQGNSAPDKSGLPSDRFSAERTGGSVSTLTIQRTQQEDSAVYLCASSLNPAQGGEQYFGPGTRLTVT.

This clonotype turned up a few times. The chain carries TRBV12-3 or TRBV12-4 and TRBJ2-5, with D perhaps matching TRBD1 (6 bases). Trimming removed 5 bases at V and 1 base at J, with 11 bases between. This CDR3 is built from 14 residues. CDR3: CASSHRRGQETQYF. The CDR3 DNA reads TGTGCCAGCAGTCACCGCAGGGGCCAAGAGACCCAGTACTTC.

V and J are TRBV7-9 and TRBJ2-1, with TRBD2 matching over 8 bases. The germline V gene has CDR1 SEHNR and CDR2 FQNEAQ (reference sequence). The J segment lost 10 bases and the V segment lost 10 bases, leaving 6 bases of the junction unmatched. This CDR3 region has 11 residues. DNA for the CDR3: TGTGCCATGGTCGGGGGGGCCGAGCAGTTCTTC. Translated: CAMVGGAEQFF. The full variable domain, completed using reference TRBV7-9 and TRBJ2-1, is DTGVSQNPRHKITKRGQNVTFRCDPISEHNRLYWYRQTLGQGPEFLTYFQNEAQLEKSRLLSDRFSAERPKGSFSTLEIQRTEQGDSAMYLCAMVGGAEQFFGPGTRLTVL.

V usage is TRBV6-2 or TRBV6-3 and J usage is TRBJ2-5; possibly TRBD1 for D (6 bases). This CDR3 is 13 amino acids long. The V gene's germline CDR1 is MNHEY and CDR2 SVGEGT. The V and J ends lost 6 bases and 4 bases respectively, with 12 bases between them. CDR3 nucleotide sequence: TGTGCCAGCAGCTGGACAGCATCAGAGACCCAGTACTTC. Amino acids: CASSWTASETQYF.

Only a few counts were recorded for this clonotype. The junction differs from germline at one of its ends, possibly a read error. This chain joins TRBV7-9 and TRBJ1-1, with 7 positions matching TRBD1. CDR1 SEHNR and CDR2 FQNEAQ come from the germline V gene (reference sequence). The CDR3 consists of 13 residues. The DNA for the CDR3 is TGTGTCAGCAGCCTGACAGGGTCTCCTGAAGCTTTCTTT. Translating it yields CVSSLTGSPEAFF.

There are a few counts of this clonotype. The chain links TRBV18 to TRBJ2-3; TRBD2 matches at 9 bases. V lost 4 bases, J lost 1 base, and 3 bases stayed unmatched. CDR1 is KGHSH, CDR2 LQKENI, per germline. The CDR3 runs to 15 residues. The CDR3 bases are TGTGCCAGCTCACGTAGCGGGAGCGGCACAGATACGCAGTATTTT. Protein sequence: CASSRSGSGTDTQYF.

This clonotype was seen more than once but under ten times. The chain has TRBV29-1 and TRBJ2-1; D is uncertain. Germline V gene sequence: CDR1 SQVTM, CDR2 ANQGSEA. V lost 8 bases, J lost 5 bases, and 7 bases lay in between. The CDR3 totals 10 residues. The CDR3, as DNA: TGCAGCTCCAGGAACAATGAGCAGTTCTTC. Encoded protein: CSSRNNEQFF.

This clonotype was picked up a small number of times. The rearrangement links TRBV5-1 to TRBJ2-3; no clear D gene. With 2 bases removed from V and 0 bases from J, the gap between germline ends came to 13 bases. This CDR3 has 16 amino acids. Germline CDR1 reads SGHRS; CDR2 reads YFSETQ. The CDR3 loop is CASSLYSSASTDTQYF. CDR3 sequence (DNA): TGCGCCAGCAGCTTATACTCATCTGCTAGCACAGATACGCAGTATTTT.

The V gene is TRBV4-3, the J gene TRBJ1-2; no reliable D call. The V gene lost 0 bases and the J gene lost 6 bases, with 11 bases spanning the gap. The CDR3 covers 14 residues. CDR1 and CDR2 from the germline V gene are LGHNA and YSLEER. In DNA form, the CDR3 reads TGCGCCAGCAGCCAAGATTGGACCGGGAATGGCTACACCTTC. Translating gives CASSQDWTGNGYTF.

The chain carries TRBV11-2 and TRBJ2-3; the D is unclear. There are 16 residues in the CDR3. V was shortened by 4 bases and J by 2 bases, with 16 bases between the two germline ends. The germline gives CDR1 SGHAT, CDR2 FQNNGV. The CDR3 sequence: CASSSNSVLSTDTQYF. The CDR3 bases are TGTGCCAGCAGCTCGAACAGCGTACTGTCCACAGATACGCAGTATTTT.

This clonotype was counted a few times. The junction departs from the called germline gene at one end, perhaps through a read error. CDR3 in amino acids: CSARGDTGSGNTIYF. The CDR3 nucleotides are TGCAGTGCGAGAGGGGACACAGGCTCTGGAAACACCATATATTTT. The chain joins TRBV20-1 to TRBJ1-3; perhaps TRBD1 as D (6 bases). CDR1 DFQATT and CDR2 SNEGSKA come from the germline V gene (reference sequence). The CDR3 extends over 15 amino acids.

This clonotype was recorded at least ten times. This rearrangement joins TRBV15 to TRBJ2-7, with D possibly being TRBD1 (6 bases). The germline V gene encodes CDR1 LNHNV and CDR2 YYDKDF (reference sequence). With 3 bases removed from V and 7 bases from J, the gap between germline ends came to 13 bases. This CDR3 has 13 residues. The CDR3 here is CATSSYSGEEQYF. Written as DNA, the CDR3 is TGTGCCACCAGCAGCTACTCAGGGGAAGAGCAGTACTTC.

This clonotype was seen at least ten times. In DNA form, the CDR3 reads TGTGCCAGCAGTGAAGCGTCAGGGGGCCGGGAGACCCAGTACTTC. Translated, it gives CASSEASGGRETQYF. This rearrangement joins TRBV2 to TRBJ2-5; TRBD1 matches 8 bases. Germline CDR1 SNHLY, CDR2 FYNNEI. This CDR3 spans 15 amino acids. The trim removed 0 bases at V and 5 bases at J, leaving 5 bases unmatched.

This clonotype was counted only a few times. The chain joins TRBV7-9 to TRBJ2-2; 8 nucleotides agree with TRBD2. CDR1 is SEHNR and CDR2 is FQNEAQ in the germline V gene (reference sequence). V shed 4 bases, J shed 7 bases, and the junction held 11 bases outside the gene matches. The CDR3 consists of 16 residues. The CDR3 coding sequence is TGTGCCAGCAGCTCTTATGGAGCGGGAGAGGTCGGGGAGCTGTTTTTT. Residues: CASSSYGAGEVGELFF.

This clonotype came up a few times. The chain has TRBV24-1 and TRBJ2-3, with D perhaps TRBD1 (5 bases). The germline V gene encodes CDR1 KGHDR and CDR2 SFDVKD. The CDR3 runs to 15 residues. Trimming removed 9 bases at V and 2 bases at J, with 17 bases between. CDR3 in amino acids: CATSSPGASTDTQYF. The CDR3, as DNA: TGTGCCACCTCGAGTCCTGGGGCTTCCACAGATACGCAGTATTTT.

This clonotype was recorded at least ten times. J is TRBJ2-3 and V is TRBV10-3; D perhaps matches TRBD2 (5 bases). In germline, CDR1 is ENHRY, CDR2 SYGVKD. The CDR3 runs 17 residues. Trimming left V 4 bases short and J 1 base short, with 18 bases between. The CDR3 nucleotides are TGTGCCATCAGTGTGGAGGTTAGTGAGATCGGCACAGATACGCAGTATTTT. Encoded protein: CAISVEVSEIGTDTQYF.

The chain recombines TRBV4-3 with TRBJ2-7; 8 bases align to TRBD2. This CDR3 comprises 14 residues. The V segment lost 3 bases and the J segment 1 base; nucleotides outside the gene matches: 2. CDR1 LGHNA and CDR2 YSLEER come from the germline V gene. DNA of the CDR3: TGCGCCAGCAGCCACAGCGGGAGTTCCTACGAGCAGTACTTC. The encoded protein is CASSHSGSSYEQYF.

This clonotype has just a few counts. The CDR3 protein is CASSSRGGNTIYF. In DNA, the CDR3 is TGTGCCAGCAGTTCCAGGGGAGGAAACACCATATATTTT. The rearrangement links TRBV28 to TRBJ1-3, with a tentative D call TRBD1 (6 bases). The germline gives CDR1 MDHEN, CDR2 SYDVKM. Trimming took 4 bases from V and 4 from J, leaving 8 bases between them. This CDR3 spans 13 amino acids. Based on the CDR3 plus reference TRBV28 and TRBJ1-3, the full variable domain is DVKVTQSSRYLVKRTGEKVFLECVQDMDHENMFWYRQDPGLGLRLIYFSYDVKMKEKGDIPEGYSVSREKKERFSLILESASTNQTSMYLCASSSRGGNTIYFGEGSWLTVV.

This clonotype was observed many times. The chain carries TRBV14 and TRBJ1-4, with 8 bases matching TRBD1. The J segment lost 5 bases and the V segment lost 3 bases, leaving 17 bases of the junction unmatched. The CDR3 extends over 19 amino acids. CDR1 is SGHDN, CDR2 FVKESK, per germline. The CDR3 protein is CASSQSGLGQAVRNEKLFF. The CDR3 region has the DNA TGTGCCAGCAGCCAGTCGGGATTGGGACAGGCCGTTCGAAATGAAAAACTGTTTTTT.

CDR3: CASSDRGSAGANVLTF. The CDR3 DNA follows: TGTGCCAGCAGCGACCGGGGGTCCGCTGGGGCCAACGTCCTGACTTTC. The chain uses TRBV6-5 and TRBJ2-6; TRBD2 is a possible D gene (6 bases). Germline CDR1 MNHEY, CDR2 SVGAGI. Trimming pared 6 bases from V and 2 bases from J, leaving 14 bases between. The CDR3 runs 16 residues.

This clonotype has at least ten counts. The chain uses TRBV24-1 and TRBJ1-2; D is perhaps TRBD1 (5 bases). The ends were cut back, 5 bases at V and 0 bases at J, with 15 bases in the middle. The CDR3 loop spans 16 amino acids. Germline CDR1 reads KGHDR; CDR2 reads SFDVKD. The DNA for the CDR3 is TGTGCCACCAGTGGTGGGGGAGCCTACGCTAACTATGGCTACACCTTC. Translated: CATSGGGAYANYGYTF.

The sample holds many counts of this clonotype. The rearrangement joins TRBV20-1 to TRBJ2-7, with 9 positions matching TRBD1. Germline loops: CDR1 DFQATT, CDR2 SNEGSKA (reference sequence). The CDR3 covers 14 residues. V was pared by 3 bases and J by 5 bases, with 8 bases of the junction left unmatched. The DNA of the CDR3 is TGCAGTGCTAGTCCCGGACAGGGGAGCCACGAGCAGTACTTC. It codes for CSASPGQGSHEQYF.

This clonotype was observed a handful of times. V is TRBV6-5 and J is TRBJ1-5, with a weak D call TRBD1 (6 bases). This CDR3 region has 15 residues. Trimming removed 6 bases from V and 3 bases from J, with 15 bases in between. Germline values: CDR1 MNHEY, CDR2 SVGAGI. The CDR3 DNA is TGTGCCAGCAGACCGGGACATTTACTCAATCAGCCCCAGCATTTT. It translates to CASRPGHLLNQPQHF.

The chain carries TRBV18 and TRBJ2-7; 11 bases align to TRBD1. CDR3 length: 15 residues. The V gene end was trimmed by 2 bases and the J gene end by 6 bases; junction bases not matched to a gene: 6. Looked up from germline, CDR1 is KGHSH and CDR2 is LQKENI. This chain's CDR3 is CASSPSGTGGFEQYF. The CDR3, as DNA: TGTGCCAGCTCACCATCCGGGACAGGGGGTTTCGAGCAGTACTTC. Together with reference TRBV18 and TRBJ2-7, the CDR3 gives the full variable domain: NAGVMQNPRHLVRRRGQEARLRCSPMKGHSHVYWYRQLPEEGLKFMVYLQKENIIDESGMPKERFSAEFPKEGPSILRIQQVVRGDSAAYFCASSPSGTGGFEQYFGPGTRLTVT.

This clonotype was seen ten or more times. The chain has TRBV19 and TRBJ2-5; D is unresolved. This CDR3 has 14 residues. CDR1 and CDR2 (germline): LNHDA, SQIVND (reference sequence). The V gene lost 5 bases and the J gene lost 3 bases, with 13 bases spanning the gap. The CDR3 loop reads CASSLSLNEETQYF. The CDR3 DNA sequence: TGTGCCAGTAGTTTAAGTCTAAACGAAGAGACCCAGTACTTC.

The V call is TRBV29-1, the J call TRBJ1-1, with 9 bases matching TRBD1. This CDR3 is built from 17 residues. V lost 5 bases, J lost 1 base, and 14 bases stayed unmatched. Germline V gene sequence: CDR1 SQVTM, CDR2 ANQGSEA. CDR3 sequence reads: CSVHPAGQGRGNTEAFF. DNA of the CDR3: TGCAGCGTTCACCCCGCTGGACAGGGGAGAGGGAACACTGAAGCTTTCTTT.

The table lists this clonotype with many counts. The V and J genes are TRBV7-8 and TRBJ1-1; D remains ambiguous. This CDR3 has 13 residues. The V end was cut by 0 bases, the J end by 1 base, with 3 bases between. Germline V gene lookup returns CDR1 SGHVS and CDR2 FQNEAQ. DNA for the CDR3: TGTGCCAGCAGCTTAGCAGCGAACACTGAAGCTTTCTTT. Translating it yields CASSLAANTEAFF.